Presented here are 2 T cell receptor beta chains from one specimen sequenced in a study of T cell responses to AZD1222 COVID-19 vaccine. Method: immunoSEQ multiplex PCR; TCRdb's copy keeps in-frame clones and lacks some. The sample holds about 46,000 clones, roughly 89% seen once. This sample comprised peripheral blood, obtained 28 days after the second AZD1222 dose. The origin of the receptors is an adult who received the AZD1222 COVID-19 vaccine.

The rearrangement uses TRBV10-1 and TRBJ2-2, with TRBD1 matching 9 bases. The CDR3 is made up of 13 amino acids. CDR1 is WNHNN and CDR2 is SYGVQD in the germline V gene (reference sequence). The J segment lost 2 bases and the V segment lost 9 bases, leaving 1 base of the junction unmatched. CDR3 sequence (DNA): TGCGCCAGTACAGGGGGCAACACCGGGGAGCTGTTTTTT. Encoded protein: CASTGGNTGELFF.

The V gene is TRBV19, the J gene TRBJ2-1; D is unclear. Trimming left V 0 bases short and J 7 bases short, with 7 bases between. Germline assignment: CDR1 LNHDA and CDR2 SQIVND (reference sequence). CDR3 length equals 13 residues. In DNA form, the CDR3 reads TGTGCCAGTAGTATAGAGACTTTTAATGAGCAGTTCTTC. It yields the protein CASSIETFNEQFF.